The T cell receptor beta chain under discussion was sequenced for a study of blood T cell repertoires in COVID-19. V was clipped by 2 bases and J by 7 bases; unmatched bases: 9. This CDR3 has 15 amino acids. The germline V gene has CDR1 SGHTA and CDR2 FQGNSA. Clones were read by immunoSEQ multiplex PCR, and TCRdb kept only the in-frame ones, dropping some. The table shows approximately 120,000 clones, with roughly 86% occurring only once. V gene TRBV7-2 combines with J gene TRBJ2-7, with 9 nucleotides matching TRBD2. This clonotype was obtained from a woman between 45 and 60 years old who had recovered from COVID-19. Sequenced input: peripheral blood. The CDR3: CASSLFASGVGEQYF. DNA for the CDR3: TGTGCCAGCAGCTTATTTGCTAGCGGGGTGGGTGAGCAGTACTTC.